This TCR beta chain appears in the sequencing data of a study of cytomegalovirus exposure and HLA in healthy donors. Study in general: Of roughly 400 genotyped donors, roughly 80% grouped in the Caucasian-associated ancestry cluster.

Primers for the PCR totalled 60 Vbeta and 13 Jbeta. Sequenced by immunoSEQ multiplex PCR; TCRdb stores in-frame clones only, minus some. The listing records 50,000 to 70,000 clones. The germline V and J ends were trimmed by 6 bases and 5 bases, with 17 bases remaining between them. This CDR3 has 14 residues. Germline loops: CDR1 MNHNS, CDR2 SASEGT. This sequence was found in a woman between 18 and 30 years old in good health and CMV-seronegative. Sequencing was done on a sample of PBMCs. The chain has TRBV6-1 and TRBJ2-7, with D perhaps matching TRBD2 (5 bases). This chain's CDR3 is CASRADYPFNEQYF. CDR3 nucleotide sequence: TGTGCCAGCAGGGCCGACTACCCTTTTAACGAGCAGTACTTC.